The clone carrying this T cell receptor (beta chain) was found a few times. TCRdb fed the PCR reads into MiXCR, producing one record per CDR3 protein. The sample has some 2,000 distinct CDR3 sequences; more than 60% are singletons. These data come from a study of CD4 and CD8 cells across lung adenocarcinoma regions. Samples came from patients with localized non-small cell lung adenocarcinoma. The V gene's germline CDR1 is MNHNS and CDR2 SASEGT. The CDR3 runs 15 residues. Trimming pared 6 bases from V and 0 bases from J, leaving 15 bases between. Sequenced: CD4+ T cells from the margin of a lung tumor. The V gene is TRBV6-1, the J gene TRBJ2-7; D remains ambiguous. The sequence derives from a female donor with lung adenocarcinoma. The CD4 and CD8 labels of this study may be unreliable. The DNA for the CDR3 is TGTGCCAGCAGCGCTCTAAAAAGAAGCTCCTACGAGCAGTACTTC. It yields the protein CASSALKRSSYEQYF.